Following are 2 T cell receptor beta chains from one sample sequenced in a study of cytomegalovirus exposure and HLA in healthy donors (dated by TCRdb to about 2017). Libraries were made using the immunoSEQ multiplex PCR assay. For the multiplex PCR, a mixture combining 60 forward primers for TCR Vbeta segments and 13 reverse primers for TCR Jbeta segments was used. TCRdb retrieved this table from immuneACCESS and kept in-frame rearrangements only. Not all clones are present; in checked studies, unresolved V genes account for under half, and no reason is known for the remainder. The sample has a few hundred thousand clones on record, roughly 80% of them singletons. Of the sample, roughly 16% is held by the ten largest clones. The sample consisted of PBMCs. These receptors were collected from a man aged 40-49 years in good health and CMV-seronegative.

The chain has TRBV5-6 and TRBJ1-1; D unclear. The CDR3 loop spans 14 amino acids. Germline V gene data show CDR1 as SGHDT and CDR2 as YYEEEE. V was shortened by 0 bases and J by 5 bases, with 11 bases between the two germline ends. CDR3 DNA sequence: TGTGCCAGCAGCTTGGCCCCCTCGTCGACTGAAGCTTTCTTT. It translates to CASSLAPSSTEAFF.

CDR3 nucleotide sequence: TGTGCCAGCAGCTTAGGGCAGGGCCGGTACTTC. Its translation is CASSLGQGRYF. V is TRBV7-2 and J is TRBJ2-7; tentatively, D is TRBD1 (5 bases). Germline V gene lookup returns CDR1 SGHTA and CDR2 FQGNSA. The CDR3 sequence is 11 residues long. Trimming cost V 1 base and J 12 bases, with 10 bases left between them.